These 17 T cell receptor beta chains originate from one sample sequenced in a study of identical twins. TCRdb re-called the 5' RACE reads through MiXCR, storing one row per CDR3 protein. The table has under 1 million distinct CDR3 sequences, more than 9% seen once; the top ten hold under 2%. The same sample was also studied in work on yellow fever vaccine responses in identical twins.

Material for sequencing was PBMCs. The receptors were sampled from a woman aged 18-29 years in good health.

This clonotype was counted between two and nine times. The chain combines TRBV3-1 with TRBJ2-3; TRBD2 matches at 7 bases. The V and J ends lost 3 bases and 0 bases, in that order; junction bases with no gene match: 6. CDR1 LGHDT and CDR2 YNNKEL come from the germline V gene (reference sequence). The CDR3 has 16 residues. The CDR3: CASSQKRLASTDTQYF. For the CDR3, the DNA is TGTGCCAGCAGCCAGAAAAGACTAGCAAGCACAGATACGCAGTATTTT.

This chain joins TRBV15 and TRBJ2-1; D is perhaps TRBD1 (6 bases). Germline V lookup: CDR1 LNHNV, CDR2 YYDKDF (reference sequence). The CDR3 covers 18 residues. V was pared by 5 bases and J by 0 bases, with 20 bases between. This chain's CDR3 is CATSAYPTGSSSYNEQFF. The CDR3 DNA follows: TGTGCCACCAGCGCTTACCCCACAGGGTCTAGCTCCTACAATGAGCAGTTCTTC.

The chain employs TRBV4-1 and TRBJ2-1; perhaps TRBD2 as D (5 bases). V lost 1 base to trimming and J lost 6 bases, with 16 bases between them. CDR3 length: 16 residues. Germline-derived CDR1 and CDR2 are MGHRA and YSYEKL. DNA of the CDR3: TGCGCCAGCAGCCAAGGGGCCAGCGGAATTATCAATGAGCAGTTCTTC. Translating gives CASSQGASGIINEQFF.

The rearrangement uses TRBV7-6 and TRBJ2-7, with 7 bases lining up with TRBD2. Unmatched junction bases numbered 7, after V lost 3 bases and J lost 2 bases. This CDR3 is 15 amino acids long. Per germline, CDR1 SGHVS and CDR2 FNYEAQ. CDR3 sequence: CASSFGAGVTYEQYF. The DNA of the CDR3 is TGTGCCAGCAGCTTCGGTGCGGGAGTGACCTACGAGCAGTACTTC.

This clonotype showed up just a few times. The chain couples TRBV20-1 to TRBJ1-4; D is unclear. The CDR3 consists of 15 residues. The V and J ends lost 5 bases and 5 bases respectively, with 18 bases between them. The germline CDR1 and CDR2 sequences are DFQATT and SNEGSKA (reference sequence). The CDR3 region has the DNA TGCAGTGCTCCCTCCCCCGGGAGAGTAAATGAAAAACTGTTTTTT. Encoded protein: CSAPSPGRVNEKLFF.

The rearrangement uses TRBV10-2 and TRBJ2-7; D is ambiguous. In germline, CDR1 is WSHSY, CDR2 SAAADI. The V gene lost 4 bases and the J gene lost 0 bases, with 4 bases spanning the gap. This CDR3 is built from 12 residues. DNA for the CDR3: TGCGCCAGCAGTGCCCGCTCCTACGAGCAGTACGTC. Residues: CASSARSYEQYV.

This clonotype was picked up a small number of times. CDR3 in DNA: TGTGCCAGCAGTTCCGACGTCCCCTACGAGCAGTACTTC. It specifies CASSSDVPYEQYF. V and J are TRBV28 and TRBJ2-7; no clear D gene. The ends were cut back, 4 bases at V and 2 bases at J, with 9 bases in the middle. The CDR3 totals 13 residues. CDR1 and CDR2 from the germline V gene are MDHEN and SYDVKM.

V usage is TRBV3-1 and J usage is TRBJ2-6, with TRBD1 matching 7 bases. Trimming at V came to 1 base and at J to 3 bases, leaving 3 bases not matched to a gene. Germline assignment: CDR1 LGHDT and CDR2 YNNKEL (reference sequence). This CDR3 comprises 16 residues. This chain's CDR3 is CASSQVTGFGANVLTF. CDR3 sequence (DNA): TGTGCCAGCAGCCAAGTGACAGGGTTTGGGGCCAACGTCCTGACTTTC. Full variable domain (rest looked up from reference TRBV3-1 and TRBJ2-6): DTAVSQTPKYLVTQMGNDKSIKCEQNLGHDTMYWYKQDSKKFLKIMFSYNNKELIINETVPNRFSPKSPDKAHLNLHINSLELGDSAVYFCASSQVTGFGANVLTFGAGSRLTVL.

J is TRBJ2-2 and V is TRBV3-1; D uncertain. Trimming shortened V by 0 bases and J by 6 bases, and 8 bases separated the two germline ends. The CDR3 consists of 14 residues. CDR1 is LGHDT, CDR2 YNNKEL, per germline (reference sequence). The CDR3 loop is CASSQDQSAGELFF. CDR3 sequence (DNA): TGTGCCAGCAGCCAAGATCAATCGGCCGGGGAGCTGTTTTTT.

The chain uses TRBV6-1 and TRBJ1-1; tentatively, D is TRBD1 (6 bases). Per germline, CDR1 MNHNS and CDR2 SASEGT. The CDR3 length is 11 residues. Trimming removed 6 bases at V and 4 bases at J, with 6 bases between. This CDR3 is CASRDSTEAFF. CDR3 in DNA: TGTGCCAGCAGGGACAGCACTGAAGCTTTCTTT.

This clonotype was detected a few times. The J gene is TRBJ2-1, the V gene TRBV13; D ambiguous. The V and J ends lost 4 bases and 9 bases respectively, with 10 bases between them. The CDR3 runs to 12 residues. Germline V gene sequence: CDR1 PRHDT, CDR2 FYEKMQ (reference sequence). The CDR3 coding sequence is TGTGCCAGCAGCTCGCGACATATTGAGCAGTTCTTC. This gives the protein CASSSRHIEQFF.

The chain carries TRBV6-5 and TRBJ2-5, with D perhaps TRBD1 (7 bases). The CDR3 consists of 14 residues. Germline CDR1 MNHEY, CDR2 SVGAGI. The ends were cut back, 2 bases at V and 5 bases at J, with 12 bases in the middle. CDR3 in DNA: TGTGCCAGCAGTTACCTGTCAGGGGGGGAGACCCAGTACTTC. It codes for CASSYLSGGETQYF.

The chain has TRBV27 and TRBJ2-7, with D perhaps TRBD1 (5 bases). Germline V gene lookup returns CDR1 MNHEY and CDR2 SMNVEV (reference sequence). This CDR3 comprises 14 residues. V lost 2 bases to trimming and J lost 2 bases, with 10 bases between them. The chain's CDR3 is CASSLPDRPYEQYF. The CDR3, as DNA: TGTGCCAGCAGTTTACCCGACAGACCCTACGAGCAGTACTTC.

The chain couples TRBV7-8 to TRBJ1-5; D not certain. The CDR3 length is 15 residues. V lost 1 base, J lost 2 bases, and 9 bases lay in between. Per the germline V gene, CDR1 is SGHVS and CDR2 is FQNEAQ. The CDR3: CASSLVAAGNQPQHF. CDR3 DNA: TGTGCCAGCAGCTTAGTAGCAGCTGGCAATCAGCCCCAGCATTTT.

The J gene is TRBJ1-6, the V gene TRBV5-1; possible D gene TRBD1, 5 bases. Trimming left V 1 base short and J 7 bases short, with 12 bases between. Germline loops: CDR1 SGHRS, CDR2 YFSETQ. CDR3 length equals 15 residues. The DNA for the CDR3 is TGCGCCAGCAGCTTGCGGCAGGGCAACAATTCACCCCTCCACTTT. This translates into CASSLRQGNNSPLHF. Complete variable domain (other parts from reference TRBV5-1 and TRBJ1-6): KAGVTQTPRYLIKTRGQQVTLSCSPISGHRSVSWYQQTPGQGLQFLFEYFSETQRNKGNFPGRFSGRQFSNSRSEMNVSTLELGDSALYLCASSLRQGNNSPLHFGNGTRLTVT.

This clonotype appeared a few times. The rearrangement uses TRBV29-1 and TRBJ2-6; 9 bases map to TRBD1. Per germline, CDR1 SQVTM and CDR2 ANQGSEA. The V and J ends lost 5 bases and 0 bases, in that order; junction bases with no gene match: 8. This CDR3 spans 17 amino acids. DNA of the CDR3: TGCAGCGTTAAAACCGGGACAGGGATCTCTGGGGCCAACGTCCTGACTTTC. This codes for CSVKTGTGISGANVLTF.

Only a few counts were recorded for this clonotype. This chain uses TRBV4-2 with TRBJ2-4; maybe TRBD2 (5 bases). Between the trimmed V and J ends, which lost 3 bases and 1 base, there was a span of 16 bases. The CDR3 runs to 17 residues. Germline assignment: CDR1 LGHNA and CDR2 YNFKEQ. The CDR3 DNA follows: TGTGCCAGCAGCCACGAGCGCGAGCGGATGGCCAAAAACATTCAGTACTTC. It encodes CASSHERERMAKNIQYF.